This TCR beta chain was identified in a study of blood T cell repertoires in COVID-19. Study information: The United States, Italy and Spain were the sources of the acute and convalescent COVID-19 samples. PBMCs, B-cell-depleted T cells, or T cells were the source of the cDNA or gDNA that made up the material.

The CDR3 runs to 17 residues. The germline V gene encodes CDR1 KGHDR and CDR2 SFDVKD. The J segment lost 6 bases and the V segment lost 3 bases, leaving 10 bases of the junction unmatched. Per the original methods: Amplifying reference gene primers gave estimates of nucleated cell counts. Libraries were prepared by immunoSEQ multiplex PCR; TCRdb keeps only in-frame clonotypes and omits some of them. V and J calls and clone size are copied from that table; D and trimming were computed from the DNA. The profile shows fewer than 400,000 clones, just under 90% of them singletons. While infection was still active, Seattle patients were enrolled and then followed longitudinally.

This clonotype was obtained from a woman in her twenties or thirties with COVID-19, enrolled during active disease. The sequenced sample consisted of peripheral blood. The V and J genes are TRBV24-1 and TRBJ2-2; 9 positions match TRBD1. CDR3 amino acids: CATSDPGTGNYAGELFF. The DNA of the CDR3 is TGTGCCACCAGTGATCCCGGGACAGGGAATTACGCCGGGGAGCTGTTTTTT.